This T cell receptor (beta chain) came from a study of vaccination and CD4 T cells after COVID-19. Study at large: There were six male and four female convalescents, and two of them were Hispanic. Taking of post-vaccine samples occurred a median around 72 days after dose two (range 14 to 241).

This clonotype was recorded only once. No antigen is known for it. Between the trimmed V and J ends, which lost 5 bases and 6 bases, there was a span of 25 bases. The germline CDR1 and CDR2 sequences are LNHDA and SQIVND (reference sequence). This CDR3 is built from 17 residues. Cultured CD4+ T-cell DNA underwent Oncomine TCR Beta short-read sequencing. The authors extracted genomic DNA from cultured CD4+ T cells. TCRdb reprocessed the PCR reads via MiXCR and lists one record per CDR3 protein. The sample lists roughly 22,000 distinct CDR3 sequences; around three fifths were seen once. Treatment here: 10-day PBMC culture with coronavirus spike peptide pools or control peptides (ViraFEST assay). Replacement of half the medium with fresh IL-2 medium took place on days 3 and 7.

Sample: CD4+ T cells from blood, cultured in vitro. The receptor was derived from a human donor who had recovered from COVID-19. V usage is TRBV19 and J usage is TRBJ1-2, with a weak D call TRBD1 (6 bases). This CDR3 reads CASSASGRGSPLHGYTF. The CDR3, as DNA: TGTGCCAGTAGTGCTTCCGGCAGGGGCAGTCCCCTACATGGCTACACCTTC.